The 27 T cell receptor beta chains given below trace back to one sample, sequenced in a study of OX40 agonist ivuxolimab in advanced cancers. Libraries were prepared by immunoSEQ multiplex PCR; TCRdb keeps only in-frame clonotypes and omits some of them. The profile shows some 79,000 clones, just over 85% of them singletons. Specimen: CD4+ or CD8+ T cells sorted from blood, collected in a trial of the OX40 agonist ivuxolimab. The receptors stem from an adult with an advanced solid tumor such as melanoma, head and neck, liver or kidney cancer.

This clone was counted a single time. The V call is TRBV13, the J call TRBJ2-5; D call uncertain. Gene TRBJ2-7 matches the end of the DNA better, so the J call may be wrong. Germline CDR1 is PRHDT and CDR2 is FYEKMQ (reference sequence). This CDR3 has 18 amino acids. CDR3 loop: CASSLRVGGVIKSYEQYF. The CDR3 nucleotides are TGTGCCAGCAGCTTAAGGGTGGGTGGGGTAATTAAGTCCTACGAGCAGTACTTC.

This chain joins TRBV10-3 and TRBJ2-5; D ambiguous. V lost 1 base to trimming and J lost 6 bases, with 12 bases between them. The germline V gene encodes CDR1 ENHRY and CDR2 SYGVKD. The length of the CDR3 is 14 residues. CDR3 amino acids: CAISELGKPQTQYF. CDR3 nucleotides: TGTGCCATCAGTGAGTTAGGGAAACCGCAGACCCAGTACTTC.

The chain uses TRBV6-6 and TRBJ2-3; D uncertain. CDR3 length equals 14 residues. Trimming stripped 0 bases from V and 4 bases from J, with 8 bases between. Per the germline V gene, CDR1 is MNHNY and CDR2 is SVGAGI (reference sequence). The CDR3 protein is CASSYSMSSDTQYF. The CDR3 bases are TGTGCCAGCAGTTACTCGATGTCCTCAGATACGCAGTATTTT.

The chain links TRBV19 to TRBJ1-5; maybe TRBD1 (5 bases). The CDR3 totals 13 residues. Germline loops: CDR1 LNHDA, CDR2 SQIVND (reference sequence). V was pared by 4 bases and J by 4 bases, with 8 bases between. DNA for the CDR3: TGTGCCAGTAGTACGGGGGTAAATCAGCCCCAGCATTTT. This codes for CASSTGVNQPQHF. Full variable domain (outside the CDR3, taken from reference TRBV19 and TRBJ1-5): DGGITQSPKYLFRKEGQNVTLSCEQNLNHDAMYWYRQDPGQGLRLIYYSQIVNDFQKGDIAEGYSVSREKKESFPLTVTSAQKNPTAFYLCASSTGVNQPQHFGDGTRLSIL.

The chain joins TRBV7-9 to TRBJ1-3; unclear D gene. V was pared by 1 base and J by 6 bases, with 13 bases between. The CDR3 consists of 15 residues. The germline CDR1 and CDR2 sequences are SEHNR and FQNEAQ (reference sequence). DNA for the CDR3: TGTGCCAGCAGCTTAGGTCTACCCCCAGAAAACACCATATATTTT. This codes for CASSLGLPPENTIYF. Full variable domain (outside the CDR3, taken from reference TRBV7-9 and TRBJ1-3): DTGVSQNPRHKITKRGQNVTFRCDPISEHNRLYWYRQTLGQGPEFLTYFQNEAQLEKSRLLSDRFSAERPKGSFSTLEIQRTEQGDSAMYLCASSLGLPPENTIYFGEGSWLTVV.

The CDR3 DNA sequence: TGTGCCAGCAGCATCCCCGGAATAAATACGCAGTATTTT. This codes for CASSIPGINTQYF. The rearrangement joins TRBV7-2 to TRBJ2-3, with D unresolved. Per germline, CDR1 SGHTA and CDR2 FQGNSA. V lost 5 bases to trimming and J lost 7 bases, with 13 bases between them. This CDR3 spans 13 amino acids.

V and J are TRBV7-3 and TRBJ2-6; 7 bases fit TRBD1. Germline lookup yields CDR1 SGHTA and CDR2 FQGTGA. The CDR3 is 18 residues long. Trimming removed 5 bases from V and 1 base from J; junction bases left unmatched: 11. The CDR3 spells CASSPLGQAQSGANVLTF. As DNA, the CDR3 is TGTGCCAGCAGCCCACTAGGACAGGCCCAATCTGGGGCCAACGTCCTGACTTTC. Using reference TRBV7-3 and TRBJ2-6 for the parts outside the CDR3, the full variable domain is GAGVSQTPSNKVTEKGKYVELRCDPISGHTALYWYRQSLGQGPEFLIYFQGTGAADDSGLPNDRFFAVRPEGSVSTLKIQRTERGDSAVYLCASSPLGQAQSGANVLTFGAGSRLTVL.

The chain employs TRBV30 and TRBJ1-1; a weak D match, TRBD1 (5 bases). Germline CDR1 is GTSNPN and CDR2 is SVGIG (reference sequence). V gave up 7 bases and J gave up 6 bases, with 18 bases separating them. The CDR3 covers 13 residues. CDR3 coding DNA: TGTGCCTTTCTGGTTGGGGGTAGGGCTGAAGCTTTCTTT. Protein sequence: CAFLVGGRAEAFF.

The rearrangement links TRBV19 to TRBJ1-1; 7 nucleotides agree with TRBD1. The CDR3 is 13 amino acids. With 7 bases clipped from V and 5 bases from J, the junction kept 7 bases outside the gene matches. Germline V gene lookup returns CDR1 LNHDA and CDR2 SQIVND (reference sequence). This CDR3 is CASTQTGRTEAFF. CDR3 in DNA: TGTGCCAGTACCCAGACAGGGCGGACTGAAGCTTTCTTT.

The chain joins TRBV11-2 to TRBJ2-3, with TRBD2 matching 12 bases. The CDR3 covers 18 residues. Germline CDR1 and CDR2: SGHAT and FQNNGV. The V and J ends lost 5 bases and 0 bases, in that order; junction bases with no gene match: 9. CDR3 nucleotide sequence: TGTGCCAGCAGCCCATACCCCGGGACTAGCGGGAGCACAGATACGCAGTATTTT. Its translation: CASSPYPGTSGSTDTQYF.

This chain joins TRBV6-6 and TRBJ2-4, with TRBD2 matching 7 bases. V lost 7 bases, J lost 7 bases, and 13 bases stayed unmatched. CDR1 is MNHNY and CDR2 is SVGAGI in the germline V gene (reference sequence). The CDR3 has 15 amino acids. DNA for the CDR3: TGTGCCAGCACCGACCTCCGGGCCGGGGGGAACATTCAGTACTTC. It is translated as CASTDLRAGGNIQYF.

The gene calls are TRBV7-8 and TRBJ2-1; 8 nucleotides line up with TRBD1. J was trimmed by 7 bases and V by 1 base; bases with no gene match: 6. This CDR3 has 15 amino acids. Germline V lookup: CDR1 SGHVS, CDR2 FQNEAQ. As DNA, the CDR3 is TGTGCCAGCAGCTTAGAGTCAGGGGGCTGGAATGAGCAGTTCTTC. Its translation: CASSLESGGWNEQFF.

This chain joins TRBV7-9 and TRBJ1-1; 9 nucleotides match TRBD1. The CDR3 extends over 15 amino acids. V dropped 3 bases and J dropped 6; count of bases not matched to a gene: 8. Per the germline V gene, CDR1 is SEHNR and CDR2 is FQNEAQ (reference sequence). The CDR3 is CASSFNGDRDAEAFF. The DNA for the CDR3 is TGTGCCAGCAGCTTTAACGGGGACAGGGATGCTGAAGCTTTCTTT.

The rearrangement uses TRBV29-1 and TRBJ1-2, with 9 positions matching TRBD1. The CDR3 consists of 13 residues. Germline V gene lookup returns CDR1 SQVTM and CDR2 ANQGSEA. V gave up 3 bases and J gave up 8 bases; unmatched junction bases: 7. CDR3 amino acids: CSVDLGQGVGYTF. Written as DNA, the CDR3 is TGCAGCGTTGACCTGGGACAGGGAGTAGGCTACACCTTC.

V is TRBV6-5 and J is TRBJ1-1; D ambiguous. The CDR3 totals 14 residues. The V end lost 2 bases, the J end lost 1 base, and 8 bases lay between the germline ends. Germline V gene data show CDR1 as MNHEY and CDR2 as SVGAGI. Here the CDR3 reads CASSYERGNTEAFF. CDR3 DNA: TGTGCCAGCAGTTACGAGCGTGGGAACACTGAAGCTTTCTTT.

V usage is TRBV20-1 and J usage is TRBJ2-1; unclear D gene. The CDR3 is 11 amino acids. Germline assignment: CDR1 DFQATT and CDR2 SNEGSKA (reference sequence). V was shortened by 5 bases and J by 9 bases, with 11 bases between the two germline ends. CDR3 bases: TGCAGTGCTTTACTTACGGCTGAGCAGTTCTTC. Protein product: CSALLTAEQFF.

This chain links TRBV6-6 with TRBJ1-5; maybe TRBD1 (5 bases). Germline CDR1 reads MNHNY; CDR2 reads SVGAGI (reference sequence). The length of the CDR3 is 15 residues. V lost 2 bases, J lost 5 bases, and 13 bases lay in between. For the CDR3, the DNA is TGTGCCAGCAGTTACCGCAGGGATCGGGATCAGCCCCAGCATTTT. Translation gives CASSYRRDRDQPQHF.

The chain uses TRBV27 and TRBJ2-2; the match to TRBD2 covers 11 bases. V dropped 6 bases and J dropped 0; count of bases not matched to a gene: 3. The germline CDR1 and CDR2 sequences are MNHEY and SMNVEV (reference sequence). The CDR3 loop spans 16 amino acids. CDR3 in DNA: TGTGCCAGCAGGGCTAGCGGGAGGACGAACACCGGGGAGCTGTTTTTT. It codes for CASRASGRTNTGELFF.

The chain employs TRBV5-1 and TRBJ2-5; 9 bases are a match to TRBD2. V lost 2 bases to trimming and J lost 5 bases; unmatched junction nucleotides: 4. The CDR3 has 14 residues. The germline gives CDR1 SGHRS, CDR2 YFSETQ. The CDR3 DNA reads as TGCGCCAGCAGCTTCGCGGGAGGGGTGGAGACCCAGTACTTC. It is translated as CASSFAGGVETQYF.

J is TRBJ2-5 and V is TRBV7-2; D might be TRBD2 (6 bases). The CDR3 is 16 amino acids. V lost 1 base to trimming and J lost 4 bases, with 16 bases between them. Looked up from germline, CDR1 is SGHTA and CDR2 is FQGNSA. As DNA, the CDR3 is TGTGCCAGCAGCTTAGGCCTAGCGCGCGCGGGAGAGACCCAGTACTTC. Amino acids: CASSLGLARAGETQYF.

This chain joins TRBV5-1 and TRBJ1-4; TRBD1 matches 10 bases. This CDR3 contains 15 residues. Unmatched junction bases numbered 8, after V lost 4 bases and J lost 8 bases. The germline V gene has CDR1 SGHRS and CDR2 YFSETQ. The CDR3 coding sequence is TGCGCCAGCAGCGCCGGGACAGGGGCAACAGAAAAACTGTTTTTT. This translates into CASSAGTGATEKLFF.

The rearrangement uses TRBV5-5 and TRBJ2-7, with 10 nucleotides matching TRBD2. The CDR3 sequence is 14 residues long. Germline V gene lookup returns CDR1 SGHKS and CDR2 YYEKEE (reference sequence). The ends lost 4 bases at V and 7 bases at J; junction bases unmatched: 8. The CDR3 reads CASSPTSGMGEQYF. The CDR3 DNA is TGTGCCAGCAGCCCCACTAGCGGGATGGGGGAGCAGTACTTC.

This chain links TRBV1 with TRBJ2-7; the table's D call, TRBD1, was not checked against the DNA. TRBV1 is recorded as a pseudogene. This CDR3 contains 15 residues. The CDR3 nucleotides read TGCACCAGCAGCCACCTCCAGGGCCGGTCCTACGAGCAGTACTTC. Its protein is CTSSHLQGRSYEQYF.

The V and J genes are TRBV4-1 and TRBJ1-2, with TRBD1 as a possible D gene (6 bases). Germline lookup yields CDR1 MGHRA and CDR2 YSYEKL. V lost 4 bases and J 0 bases, leaving 9 bases between the germline ends. The CDR3 runs 14 residues. Here the CDR3 DNA reads TGCGCCAGCAGCCCTGCAGGGGCTAACTATGGCTACACCTTC. Protein sequence: CASSPAGANYGYTF.

The V gene is TRBV5-1, the J gene TRBJ2-5; 9 bases agree with TRBD2. The germline gives CDR1 SGHRS, CDR2 YFSETQ. V dropped 2 bases and J dropped 5; count of bases not matched to a gene: 4. The CDR3 length is 14 residues. The CDR3: CASSFPSGTETQYF. In DNA, the CDR3 is TGCGCCAGCAGCTTTCCTAGCGGGACGGAGACCCAGTACTTC.

The chain combines TRBV6-1 with TRBJ2-7; no firm D call. The CDR3 covers 14 residues. V was trimmed by 8 bases and J by 2 bases, leaving 16 bases between them. Germline V gene lookup returns CDR1 MNHNS and CDR2 SASEGT. CDR3 DNA sequence: TGTGCCAGCGGAAAGTCCCCTCTTACCTACGAGCAGTACTTC. Its translation: CASGKSPLTYEQYF.

The chain uses TRBV29-1 and TRBJ2-3; 10 bases fit TRBD1. The CDR3 consists of 14 residues. J was trimmed by 4 bases and V by 4 bases; bases with no gene match: 5. Per germline, CDR1 SQVTM and CDR2 ANQGSEA. CDR3 sequence (DNA): TGCAGCGTTGGCGGCGGGACAGGGGCAGATACGCAGTATTTT. Its translation: CSVGGGTGADTQYF.